This entry lists 32 T cell receptor beta chains sequenced from one sample in a study of blood T cell repertoires in COVID-19. Libraries were prepared by immunoSEQ multiplex PCR; TCRdb keeps only in-frame clonotypes and omits some of them. The repertoire has 210,000 or so clones, 90% of them found once; the top ten carry 0.6% to 0.8%. The specimen sequenced was peripheral blood. These receptors were taken from a man between 45 and 60 years old with acute or convalescent COVID-19.

The chain employs TRBV7-8 and TRBJ1-2; D not resolved. The CDR3 loop spans 12 amino acids. Germline CDR1 and CDR2: SGHVS and FQNEAQ. Trimming shortened V by 5 bases and J by 1 base, and 5 bases separated the two germline ends. The DNA for the CDR3 is TGTGCCAGCAGCACTGATAACTATGGCTACACCTTC. Protein product: CASSTDNYGYTF. Variable domain in full (rest from reference TRBV7-8 and TRBJ1-2): GAGVSQSPRYKVAKRGQDVALRCDPISGHVSLFWYQQALGQGPEFLTYFQNEAQLDKSGLPSDRFFAERPEGSVSTLKIQRTQQEDSAVYLCASSTDNYGYTFGSGTRLTVV.

This chain uses TRBV29-1 with TRBJ1-1; D unclear. CDR1 is SQVTM, CDR2 ANQGSEA, per germline. This CDR3 contains 13 residues. V lost 3 bases, J lost 3 bases, and 11 bases lay in between. The chain's CDR3 is CSVEETEDTEAFF. CDR3 nucleotide sequence: TGCAGCGTTGAGGAGACCGAGGACACTGAAGCTTTCTTT.

This chain uses TRBV30 with TRBJ1-5; tentative D call: TRBD1 (5 bases). This CDR3 spans 14 amino acids. V lost 2 bases and J lost 3, with 11 bases in between. Germline CDR1 is GTSNPN and CDR2 is SVGIG (reference sequence). This CDR3 is CAWSSDTTNQPQHF. The CDR3 DNA reads as TGTGCCTGGAGTTCGGACACGACCAATCAGCCCCAGCATTTT.

The rearrangement links TRBV29-1 to TRBJ1-2, with no clear D. CDR1 and CDR2 (germline): SQVTM, ANQGSEA. This CDR3 has 12 residues. V shed 7 bases and J shed 2 bases, with 11 bases lying between them. The CDR3 reads CSAMTENYGYTF. The CDR3 DNA sequence: TGCAGCGCAATGACTGAAAACTATGGCTACACCTTC.

V is TRBV2 and J is TRBJ2-1; 14 nucleotides line up with TRBD2. The CDR3 extends over 15 amino acids. With 5 bases clipped from V and 4 bases from J, the junction kept 1 base outside the gene matches. In germline, CDR1 is SNHLY, CDR2 FYNNEI. The CDR3 DNA reads as TGTGCCAGCAGTCGGACTAGCGGGGGGTACAATGAGCAGTTCTTC. It encodes CASSRTSGGYNEQFF.

The rearrangement uses TRBV6-2 or TRBV6-3 and TRBJ2-7, with D perhaps TRBD1 (6 bases). Germline-derived CDR1 and CDR2 are MNHEY and SVGEGT. The V end lost 4 bases, the J end lost 2 bases, and 9 bases lay between the germline ends. This CDR3 is built from 13 residues. The CDR3 region has the DNA TGTGCCAGCAGTTGGGGGCTACCCTACGAGCAGTACGTC. The encoded protein is CASSWGLPYEQYV.

The rearrangement joins TRBV20-1 to TRBJ2-7; 10 positions match TRBD2. J gave up 1 base and V 3 bases, and 3 bases lay outside the gene matches. This CDR3 comprises 14 residues. The germline V gene has CDR1 DFQATT and CDR2 SNEGSKA (reference sequence). The CDR3 region has the DNA TGCAGTGCTAGTTCTAGCGGGGGTTCCTACGAGCAGTACGTC. This gives the protein CSASSSGGSYEQYV.

The chain couples TRBV2 to TRBJ2-3, with 7 bases lining up with TRBD1. The ends lost 3 bases at V and 0 bases at J; junction bases unmatched: 6. CDR1 is SNHLY, CDR2 FYNNEI, per germline. The CDR3 is 16 amino acids. The CDR3 coding sequence is TGTGCCAGCAGTGAGTACGGACAGGAGAGCACAGATACGCAGTATTTT. It specifies CASSEYGQESTDTQYF.

The V and J genes are TRBV5-4 and TRBJ2-5, with TRBD2 matching over 8 bases. The CDR3 covers 15 residues. The trim removed 0 bases at V and 2 bases at J, leaving 3 bases unmatched. Germline-derived CDR1 and CDR2 are SGHNT and YYREEE (reference sequence). The CDR3 reads CASSLASGGQETQYF. CDR3 nucleotides: TGTGCCAGCAGCTTGGCGTCGGGGGGGCAAGAGACCCAGTACTTC.

This sequence joins TRBV18 and TRBJ2-7; D remains unclear. The CDR3 has 15 amino acids. V was cut by 2 bases and J by 3 bases, with 14 bases left in between. Germline V CDR1 and CDR2: KGHSH, LQKENI. The CDR3 region has the DNA TGTGCCAGCTCACCATCTGCTCCATCCAGCTACGAGCAGTACTTC. Translated: CASSPSAPSSYEQYF.

In DNA, the CDR3 is TGCAGTGCTAGTTCCCCAGGGGGCAATCAGCCCCAGCATTTT. It yields the protein CSASSPGGNQPQHF. The rearrangement uses TRBV20-1 and TRBJ1-5, with D possibly matching TRBD1 (6 bases). Per the germline V gene, CDR1 is DFQATT and CDR2 is SNEGSKA (reference sequence). V lost 3 bases and J lost 2, with 11 bases in between. CDR3 length: 14 residues.

The gene calls are TRBV6-6 and TRBJ2-3; 12 bases line up with TRBD2. This CDR3 spans 15 amino acids. In germline, CDR1 is MNHNY, CDR2 SVGAGI (reference sequence). The junction had 3 bases not matched to a gene; V was cut back by 5 bases and J by 3 bases. In DNA, the CDR3 is TGTGCCAGCAGTCCTAGCGGGGGGGCTACAGATACGCAGTATTTT. This gives the protein CASSPSGGATDTQYF.

The chain has TRBV7-2 and TRBJ2-2; 8 bases align to TRBD1. After removal of 5 bases from V and 13 bases from J, the junction contained 9 bases not matched to a gene. CDR3 length: 13 residues. The germline CDR1 and CDR2 sequences are SGHTA and FQGNSA. CDR3 in amino acids: CASSEQRTGLLFF. DNA of the CDR3: TGTGCCAGCAGCGAACAAAGGACAGGGCTGCTGTTTTTT. Complete variable domain (other parts from reference TRBV7-2 and TRBJ2-2): GAGVSQSPSNKVTEKGKDVELRCDPISGHTALYWYRQSLGQGLEFLIYFQGNSAPDKSGLPSDRFSAERTGGSVSTLTIQRTQQEDSAVYLCASSEQRTGLLFFGEGSRLTVL.

V and J are TRBV18 and TRBJ2-1, with D uncertain. This CDR3 is 14 amino acids long. Germline values: CDR1 KGHSH, CDR2 LQKENI. The V and J ends lost 4 bases and 8 bases respectively, with 15 bases between them. The CDR3 DNA reads as TGTGCCAGCTCACGAAAAGCGCAATCGGATGAGCAGTTCTTC. This translates into CASSRKAQSDEQFF.

The CDR3 region has the DNA TGTGCCAGTAGTATAGCCCTGACAGGGATGGGCTACACCTTC. Translation: CASSIALTGMGYTF. The rearrangement uses TRBV19 and TRBJ1-2; 7 nucleotides agree with TRBD1. CDR1 and CDR2 from the germline V gene are LNHDA and SQIVND (reference sequence). CDR3 size: 14 residues. The V gene end was trimmed by 1 base and the J gene end by 8 bases; junction bases not matched to a gene: 7.

V gene TRBV19 combines with J gene TRBJ1-5; D is perhaps TRBD1 (6 bases). The CDR3 runs 14 residues. Looked up from germline, CDR1 is LNHDA and CDR2 is SQIVND (reference sequence). Trimming took 2 bases from V and 3 from J, leaving 8 bases between them. The CDR3 region has the DNA TGTGCCAGTAGTATAAGACAGGACAATCAGCCCCAGCATTTT. Protein product: CASSIRQDNQPQHF.

The V and J genes are TRBV29-1 and TRBJ2-5; D is possibly TRBD1 (6 bases). The V gene lost 3 bases and the J gene lost 4 bases, with 12 bases spanning the gap. CDR1 and CDR2 (germline): SQVTM, ANQGSEA. The CDR3 sequence is 13 residues long. CDR3 sequence: CSVEGDTSETQYF. In DNA form, the CDR3 reads TGCAGCGTTGAGGGGGACACGTCAGAGACCCAGTACTTC. Supplemented by reference TRBV29-1 and TRBJ2-5, the full variable domain reads SAVISQKPSRDICQRGTSLTIQCQVDSQVTMMFWYRQQPGQSLTLIATANQGSEATYESGFVIDKFPISRPNLTFSTLTVSNMSPEDSSIYLCSVEGDTSETQYFGPGTRLLVL.

The rearrangement joins TRBV18 to TRBJ2-5; the match to TRBD2 covers 10 bases. V trimming: 2 bases; J trimming: 6 bases; junction bases outside the gene matches: 18. Germline-derived CDR1 and CDR2 are KGHSH and LQKENI. This CDR3 has 19 amino acids. The CDR3 region is CASSPFVASGRGSRKTQYF. The CDR3 DNA sequence: TGTGCCAGCTCACCATTCGTGGCTAGCGGGAGAGGAAGTCGAAAGACCCAGTACTTC. The entire variable domain, with the rest obtained from reference TRBV18 and TRBJ2-5, is as follows: NAGVMQNPRHLVRRRGQEARLRCSPMKGHSHVYWYRQLPEEGLKFMVYLQKENIIDESGMPKERFSAEFPKEGPSILRIQQVVRGDSAAYFCASSPFVASGRGSRKTQYFGPGTRLLVL.

This clone was observed a few times. This rearrangement joins TRBV5-4 to TRBJ2-2; TRBD2 is a possible D gene (5 bases). Germline V lookup: CDR1 SGHNT, CDR2 YYREEE (reference sequence). V was trimmed by 0 bases and J by 5 bases, leaving 11 bases between them. The CDR3 consists of 15 residues. Here the CDR3 DNA reads TGTGCCAGCAGCTTGGCCACGGGGATGACCGGGGAGCTGTTTTTT. It encodes CASSLATGMTGELFF.

The chain couples TRBV5-1 to TRBJ2-2; 8 bases map to TRBD2. The CDR3 spans 16 residues. Germline assignment: CDR1 SGHRS and CDR2 YFSETQ. Germline trimming cut 2 bases from V and 1 base from J; bases unmatched to any gene: 4. The CDR3 here is CASSFRSGRNTGELFF. CDR3 DNA sequence: TGCGCCAGCAGCTTCCGGAGCGGGAGGAACACCGGGGAGCTGTTTTTT.

In its sample, this clone was seen once. This chain connects TRBV28 to TRBJ1-4; D is unresolved. Germline V gene data show CDR1 as MDHEN and CDR2 as SYDVKM. The CDR3 runs to 15 residues. Trimming stripped 3 bases from V and 3 bases from J, with 11 bases between. The CDR3 sequence is CASSFGSVSNEKLFF. The CDR3 DNA sequence: TGTGCCAGCAGTTTCGGTTCGGTCTCTAATGAAAAACTGTTTTTT.

The V call is TRBV6-2 or TRBV6-3, the J call TRBJ1-2; 9 nucleotides match TRBD1. Germline values: CDR1 MNHEY, CDR2 SVGEGT. CDR3 length: 14 residues. J gave up 7 bases and V 6 bases, and 9 bases lay outside the gene matches. CDR3 sequence: CASSGRDRVGGYTF. CDR3 nucleotides: TGTGCCAGCAGCGGCCGGGACAGGGTTGGTGGCTACACCTTC.

This sequence joins TRBV27 and TRBJ2-1; TRBD1 aligns across 9 bases. The V gene end was trimmed by 6 bases and the J gene end by 5 bases; junction bases not matched to a gene: 8. Germline CDR1 and CDR2: MNHEY and SMNVEV (reference sequence). The CDR3 has 15 residues. CDR3 sequence: CASRGTGSGNNEQFF. In DNA, the CDR3 is TGTGCCAGCAGGGGGACAGGGTCGGGGAACAATGAGCAGTTCTTC.

The gene calls are TRBV2 and TRBJ1-4, with TRBD1 matching over 11 bases. Germline CDR1 is SNHLY and CDR2 is FYNNEI. The CDR3 runs 16 residues. The J segment lost 12 bases and the V segment lost 4 bases, leaving 13 bases of the junction unmatched. CDR3 coding DNA: TGTGCCAGCAGTGCCCGTCGGACAGGGGGCTATGAGGAACTGTTTTTT. Protein sequence: CASSARRTGGYEELFF.

The chain employs TRBV4-2 and TRBJ2-3, with 7 bases aligning to TRBD2. The V gene end was trimmed by 0 bases and the J gene end by 3 bases; junction bases not matched to a gene: 6. Germline CDR1 reads LGHNA; CDR2 reads YNFKEQ. The CDR3 runs to 16 residues. CDR3 DNA sequence: TGTGCCAGCAGCCAAGAGAGGGCGGGAGCGACAGATACGCAGTATTTT. Protein: CASSQERAGATDTQYF.

This clone was counted once. The J gene is TRBJ1-1, the V gene TRBV6-2 or TRBV6-3, with 12 bases aligning to TRBD1. The ends lost 6 bases at V and 5 bases at J; junction bases unmatched: 7. CDR1 is MNHEY, CDR2 SVGEGT, per germline. The length of the CDR3 is 15 residues. The chain's CDR3 is CASSPGTGGFTEAFF. CDR3 DNA: TGTGCCAGCAGCCCCGGGACAGGGGGCTTTACTGAAGCTTTCTTT.

The gene calls are TRBV14 and TRBJ2-1, with 7 bases matching TRBD2. Germline V gene lookup returns CDR1 SGHDN and CDR2 FVKESK. The length of the CDR3 is 20 residues. With 4 bases clipped from V and 0 bases from J, the junction kept 18 bases outside the gene matches. CDR3 loop: CASSPIWDSGGLLSYNEQFF. CDR3 bases: TGTGCCAGCAGCCCGATTTGGGATTCGGGGGGACTACTCTCCTACAATGAGCAGTTCTTC.

The gene calls are TRBV19 and TRBJ1-2, with a weak D call TRBD1 (5 bases). V gave up 3 bases and J gave up 8 bases, with 25 bases separating them. Germline-derived CDR1 and CDR2 are LNHDA and SQIVND (reference sequence). The CDR3 spans 17 residues. The CDR3 is CASSIGFGPLLQAGYTF. The CDR3 region has the DNA TGTGCCAGTAGTATCGGGTTTGGGCCTCTCTTACAGGCCGGCTACACCTTC.

This clone was detected once. CDR3 residues: CASMLRQGTYEQYF. As DNA, the CDR3 is TGTGCCAGTATGCTCCGTCAGGGGACCTACGAGCAGTACTTC. This chain uses TRBV19 with TRBJ2-7, with D perhaps TRBD1 (6 bases). The CDR3 totals 14 residues. Between the trimmed V and J ends, which lost 7 bases and 2 bases, there was a span of 15 bases. Germline loops: CDR1 LNHDA, CDR2 SQIVND (reference sequence). Full variable domain (missing parts from reference TRBV19 and TRBJ2-7): DGGITQSPKYLFRKEGQNVTLSCEQNLNHDAMYWYRQDPGQGLRLIYYSQIVNDFQKGDIAEGYSVSREKKESFPLTVTSAQKNPTAFYLCASMLRQGTYEQYFGPGTRLTVT.

The V gene is TRBV28, the J gene TRBJ2-5, with TRBD2 matching over 10 bases. Per germline, CDR1 MDHEN and CDR2 SYDVKM. J was trimmed by 5 bases and V by 3 bases; bases with no gene match: 9. The CDR3 is made up of 16 amino acids. This CDR3 is CASSFRPSGSGETQYF. The CDR3, as DNA: TGTGCCAGCAGTTTTCGGCCTAGCGGGAGTGGGGAGACCCAGTACTTC. Complete variable domain (other parts from reference TRBV28 and TRBJ2-5): DVKVTQSSRYLVKRTGEKVFLECVQDMDHENMFWYRQDPGLGLRLIYFSYDVKMKEKGDIPEGYSVSREKKERFSLILESASTNQTSMYLCASSFRPSGSGETQYFGPGTRLLVL.

The chain carries TRBV6-5 and TRBJ1-2; 9 bases agree with TRBD1. V shed 6 bases, J shed 4 bases, and the junction held 6 bases outside the gene matches. The CDR3 sequence is 14 residues long. The germline V gene has CDR1 MNHEY and CDR2 SVGAGI. The CDR3 reads CASRIQGAGYGYTF. The DNA for the CDR3 is TGTGCCAGCAGGATACAGGGGGCGGGCTATGGCTACACCTTC.

This clone was observed a handful of times. The V gene is TRBV18, the J gene TRBJ1-2, with TRBD1 matching over 9 bases. The CDR3 sequence is 17 residues long. V lost 4 bases, J lost 6 bases, and 15 bases stayed unmatched. Germline V gene data show CDR1 as KGHSH and CDR2 as LQKENI. DNA of the CDR3: TGTGCCAGCTCACTCGGGACAGGGCCCCGAACAGGTGATGGCTACACCTTC. It encodes CASSLGTGPRTGDGYTF. The full variable domain, in which reference TRBV18 and TRBJ1-2 provide the parts outside the CDR3, is NAGVMQNPRHLVRRRGQEARLRCSPMKGHSHVYWYRQLPEEGLKFMVYLQKENIIDESGMPKERFSAEFPKEGPSILRIQQVVRGDSAAYFCASSLGTGPRTGDGYTFGSGTRLTVV.